A single sample is the source of the 7 T cell receptor beta chains below, sequenced in a study of blood T cell repertoires in COVID-19. Libraries were prepared by immunoSEQ multiplex PCR; TCRdb keeps only in-frame clonotypes and omits some of them. Found here are about 110,000 clones, approximately 84% of them singletons; the top ten hold 11% to 15%. The sequenced material came from peripheral blood. These receptors were obtained from an older woman with acute or convalescent COVID-19.

The chain combines TRBV7-2 with TRBJ1-4, with 7 bases matching TRBD1. The V and J ends lost 6 bases and 8 bases, in that order; junction bases with no gene match: 6. CDR3 size: 13 residues. CDR1 is SGHTA, CDR2 FQGNSA, per germline. In DNA, the CDR3 is TGTGCCAGCAGACCAGGACAGGAGGAAAAACTGTTTTTT. Translation gives CASRPGQEEKLFF.

V and J are TRBV28 and TRBJ1-2, with 12 bases identical to TRBD1. Germline V gene sequence: CDR1 MDHEN, CDR2 SYDVKM. The CDR3 loop spans 19 amino acids. V trimming: 3 bases; J trimming: 0 bases; junction bases outside the gene matches: 11. CDR3 bases: TGTGCCAGCAGTTTGATTCCGGGACAGGGGGCTTCAGCTAACTATGGCTACACCTTC. Translation gives CASSLIPGQGASANYGYTF.

This chain joins TRBV18 and TRBJ2-1, with 10 nucleotides matching TRBD2. V was clipped by 3 bases and J by 9 bases; unmatched bases: 8. CDR1 is KGHSH and CDR2 is LQKENI in the germline V gene. CDR3 length equals 15 residues. The CDR3 protein is CASSPLTSGYGEQFF. CDR3 sequence (DNA): TGTGCCAGCTCACCTTTGACTAGCGGGTATGGTGAGCAGTTCTTC.

The rearrangement uses TRBV2 and TRBJ1-2, with D possibly TRBD1 on 5 matching bases. Looked up from germline, CDR1 is SNHLY and CDR2 is FYNNEI. Trimming cost V 4 bases and J 4 bases, with 22 bases left between them. The CDR3 extends over 17 amino acids. This CDR3 reads CASSAQHLKTVIYGYTF. The CDR3 DNA sequence: TGTGCCAGCAGTGCTCAACATTTAAAGACAGTTATCTATGGCTACACCTTC.

V gene TRBV5-4 combines with J gene TRBJ2-6, with 10 nucleotides matching TRBD2. Germline loops: CDR1 SGHNT, CDR2 YYREEE (reference sequence). The CDR3 covers 19 residues. J was trimmed by 0 bases and V by 6 bases; bases with no gene match: 12. CDR3 residues: CASTSRPGLARSGANVLTF. The CDR3, as DNA: TGTGCCAGCACCTCCCGTCCGGGACTAGCGCGCTCTGGGGCCAACGTCCTGACTTTC.

V and J are TRBV3-1 (or the pseudogene TRBV3-2) and TRBJ2-7, with 7 bases that match TRBD1. The V gene end was trimmed by 4 bases and the J gene end by 2 bases; junction bases not matched to a gene: 8. The germline V gene encodes CDR1 LGHDT and CDR2 YNNKEL (reference sequence). This CDR3 spans 15 amino acids. This CDR3 reads CASSLLRDSPYEQYF. DNA for the CDR3: TGTGCCAGCAGCCTATTAAGGGACAGCCCCTACGAGCAGTACTTC.

The chain joins TRBV5-4 to TRBJ2-1; 12 bases agree with TRBD2. This CDR3 is 14 amino acids long. V was clipped by 3 bases and J by 8 bases; unmatched bases: 3. Germline CDR1 is SGHNT and CDR2 is YYREEE (reference sequence). The CDR3 DNA follows: TGTGCCAGCAGCTCTAGCGGGAGGGCCTATGAGCAGTTCTTC. Residues: CASSSSGRAYEQFF.